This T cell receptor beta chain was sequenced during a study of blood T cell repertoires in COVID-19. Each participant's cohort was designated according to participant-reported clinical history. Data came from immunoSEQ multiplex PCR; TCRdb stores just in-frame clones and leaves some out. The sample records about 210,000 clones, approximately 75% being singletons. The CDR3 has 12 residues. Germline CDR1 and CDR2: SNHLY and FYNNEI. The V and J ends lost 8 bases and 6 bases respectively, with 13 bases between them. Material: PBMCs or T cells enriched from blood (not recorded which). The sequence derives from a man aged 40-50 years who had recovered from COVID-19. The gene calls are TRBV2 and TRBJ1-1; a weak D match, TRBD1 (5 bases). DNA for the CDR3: TGTGCCAGCTGGAGAAGGGGCTCTGAAGCTTTCTTT. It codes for CASWRRGSEAFF.